The entry that follows covers one T cell receptor beta chain sequence. Its antigen is still unknown. This entry is derived from a study of OX40 agonist ivuxolimab in advanced cancers. General study points: Average numbers of expanded clones were greater in CD8+ T cells than in CD4+. There was clonal expansion of CD4+ and CD8+ blood T cells by week 6 at 0.1 to 3.0 mg/kg.

V lost 7 bases and J lost 5, with 17 bases in between. This CDR3 spans 14 amino acids. Germline values: CDR1 MNHEY, CDR2 SVGAGI. Profiled with immunoSEQ multiplex PCR; TCRdb holds only in-frame clones, not every one. The repertoire holds 60,000 to 75,000 clones, with around 85% as singletons. The sequenced sample was CD4+ or CD8+ T cells sorted from blood, obtained in a trial of the OX40 agonist ivuxolimab. The chain joins TRBV6-5 to TRBJ1-1; no clear D gene. This receptor was identified in an adult with an advanced solid tumor such as melanoma, head and neck, liver or kidney cancer. CDR3 sequence: CASTRSSGYTEAFF. The CDR3 bases are TGTGCCAGCACCCGGAGCTCCGGTTATACTGAAGCTTTCTTT.